Sequencing of this T cell receptor beta chain was carried out in a study of beta chain features in type 1 diabetes. Germline V gene sequence: CDR1 SGHRS, CDR2 YFSETQ. The CDR3 loop spans 15 amino acids. V was pared by 3 bases and J by 0 bases, with 5 bases of the junction left unmatched. Since all of the isolated RNA was reverse transcribed, expressed TCRB transcripts were what got sequenced. Average reads for naive, central memory and regulatory T cell samples were several million. Measured with immunoSEQ multiplex PCR; TCRdb has only the in-frame clones, and not every one. Among roughly 300,000 clones, 14% were seen once, and the ten largest hold under 0.02%. As regards this clone: The antigen remains undetermined.

Study-level findings and limits: Shortening of TCRB CDR3s, moderate but significant, appeared in all four CD4+ subsets of Type 1 diabetes patients.

The sequence was obtained from a man younger than 45 with type 1 diabetes. The sequenced material came from naive CD4+ T cells from blood. The chain couples TRBV5-1 to TRBJ2-7; 8 bases match TRBD2. The CDR3: CASSSIAGSSYEQYF. For the CDR3, the DNA is TGCGCCAGCAGCTCGATAGCGGGAAGCTCCTACGAGCAGTACTTC.